There are many counts of the clone carrying this TCR beta chain. Its target is unknown. This CDR3 has 18 amino acids. Germline values: CDR1 SGHDT, CDR2 YYEEEE. V dropped 3 bases and J dropped 2; count of bases not matched to a gene: 11. These data come from a study of molecular identifiers for immune sequencing clone quantification. General study findings and limits: Under 1% of molecules in naive cells, but over 97% of effector molecules, belonged to clones above 20 RNA copies.

Previously described methods and listed TCR primers produced bulk TCR libraries. In TCRdb, the PCR reads were re-called with MiXCR into one record per CDR3 protein. This sample has tens of thousands of distinct CDR3 sequences, with roughly 24% found just once. The CD8+CD4-CCR7+CD45RA+ phenotype defined the sorted naive CD8 T cells. The sequencing input was naive CD8+ T cells from blood, with Jurkat cell RNA spiked in. As for subset: FACS-sorted CD8+CD4-CCR7+CD45RA+ naive T cells. The chain employs TRBV5-6 and TRBJ2-3; 11 nucleotides agree with TRBD2. This TCR derives from a human donor in good health. Some libraries in this study had Jurkat cell RNA spiked in. CDR3 sequence (DNA): TGTGCCAGCAGCTACATGAATCTAGCGGGAGGTGACACAGATACGCAGTATTTT. Its protein product is CASSYMNLAGGDTDTQYF.